Listed below are T cell receptor beta chains from one sample, sequenced in a study of cytomegalovirus exposure and HLA in healthy donors. Sequencing was performed with immunoSEQ multiplex PCR; in TCRdb, only in-frame clones are kept and a portion is missing. Here the sample spans around 150,000 clones, more than 75% being singletons. The sequenced sample consisted of PBMCs. The receptors were gathered from a woman aged 50 to 60 in good health and CMV-seropositive. The CDR3 runs from the conserved cysteine through the conserved F or W. A D gene is named only where the DNA matches it firmly. The size field is filled for only some rows; it gives once, few, many or a size class.

d_gene,abundance,v_gene,j_gene,CDR3nt,CDR3aa
NA,NA,TRBV5-1,TRBJ2-7,TGCGCCAGCAGCCCGGATGGAGTCCGGCACTTC,CASSPDGVRHF
TRBD2,once,TRBV2,TRBJ2-1,TGTGCCAGCGGACTCAGGTCGGGGCTAGCGGTTGAGCAGTTCTTC,CASGLRSGLAVEQFF
NA,NA,TRBV25-1,TRBJ1-1,TGTGCCAGCAGGGCGGACAGAGGAAACACTGAAGCTTTCTTT,CASRADRGNTEAFF
TRBD2,NA,TRBV5-6,TRBJ2-1,TGTGCCAGCAGCTCGGCCCAGCGGGGGGTTAGGCGGTTCAATGAGCAGTTCTTC,CASSSAQRGVRRFNEQFF
TRBD1,NA,TRBV4-3,TRBJ1-5,TGCGCCAGCAGCCAGGAAACTGGGACAGGGTTTGGTCAGCCCCAGCATTTT,CASSQETGTGFGQPQHF
NA,NA,TRBV7-6,TRBJ2-7,TGTGCCAGCAGCTCAACAGGGATATACGAGCAGTACTTC,CASSSTGIYEQYF
NA,NA,TRBV16,TRBJ2-1,TGTGCCAGCAGCCAACGATCGGGTGAGCAGTTCTTC,CASSQRSGEQFF
TRBD1,NA,TRBV7-9,TRBJ1-4,TGTGCCAGCAGGCCCGGGACAGGGGGGGATTATAATGAAAAACTGTTTTTT,CASRPGTGGDYNEKLFF
TRBD2,NA,TRBV20-1,TRBJ2-7,TGCAGTGGAGGGACTACGGCCGAGCAGTACTTC,CSGGTTAEQYF
TRBD1,once,TRBV5-1,TRBJ1-2,TGCGCCAGCAGCTCGGGACAGGGAGGTGGCTACACCTTC,CASSSGQGGGYTF
TRBD1,NA,TRBV11-3,TRBJ2-5,TGTGCCAGCAGCTCGACAGGGACGGAGACCCAGTACTTC,CASSSTGTETQYF
TRBD1,NA,TRBV13,TRBJ1-2,TGTGCCAGCAGCCCGGAGGGACAGAGCTATGGCTACACCTTC,CASSPEGQSYGYTF
TRBD2,NA,TRBV19,TRBJ2-7,TGTGCCAGTAGTATAAAGGGTGGACTAGCGGGAGATCCCTACGAGCAGTACTTC,CASSIKGGLAGDPYEQYF
TRBD2,NA,TRBV4-1,TRBJ2-5,TGCGCCAGCAGCACATTCGGGACTAGCGCGGGTCCAGAGACCCAGTACTTC,CASSTFGTSAGPETQYF
NA,NA,TRBV25-1,TRBJ2-7,TGTGCCAGCGGGGTGGGGGCGGCCTACGAGCAGTACTTC,CASGVGAAYEQYF
NA,NA,TRBV6-1,TRBJ1-4,TGTGCCAGCAAGCTCTCAGGAGGTAGAGGTGAAAAACTGTTTTTT,CASKLSGGRGEKLFF
NA,NA,TRBV7-9,TRBJ1-3,TGTGCCAGCAGCCCGTCAGGGGGAAACACCATATATTTT,CASSPSGGNTIYF
TRBD1,NA,TRBV7-2,TRBJ1-1,TGTGCCAGCAGCTTACAACAGGGGGCGTCGGAAGCTTTCTTT,CASSLQQGASEAFF
NA,NA,TRBV27,TRBJ2-3,TGTGCCAGCAGTTTATCGGCCCCCGGAGGAACAGATACGCAGTATTTT,CASSLSAPGGTDTQYF
NA,NA,TRBV30,TRBJ1-1,TGTGCCTGGAGTGTACTGGGGGCGAGGATCACTGAAGCTTTCTTT,CAWSVLGARITEAFF
NA,few,TRBV6-5,TRBJ1-6,TGTGCCAGCACTAGTCAGAACTCACCCCTCCACTTT,CASTSQNSPLHF
TRBD1,NA,TRBV28,TRBJ1-1,TGTGCCAGCCGGGACAGACCCCCTTCCTGGGCTTTCTTT,CASRDRPPSWAFF
TRBD1,NA,TRBV29-1,TRBJ2-3,TGCAGCGTTGATGGACAGGGGGCAGCAGATACGCAGTATTTT,CSVDGQGAADTQYF
NA,NA,TRBV21-1,TRBJ2-7,TGTGCCAGCAGCACGACAGGGGAGCCCGACGAGCAGTACTTC,CASSTTGEPDEQYF
TRBD1,NA,TRBV4-3,TRBJ1-4,TGCGCCAGCAGCCAAGAGCCCCTTCCAGGGGGAACTAATGAAAAACTGTTTTTT,CASSQEPLPGGTNEKLFF
TRBD1,NA,TRBV10-1,TRBJ1-4,TGCGCCAGCAGTGAGTCGGGGTGGACAGGGTTTAAGGGGGGTGAAAAACTGTTTTTT,CASSESGWTGFKGGEKLFF
NA,NA,TRBV6-6,TRBJ1-5,TGTGCCAGCAGTCAAGCGATTCCGGACAATCAGCCCCAGCATTTT,CASSQAIPDNQPQHF
NA,NA,TRBV4-3,TRBJ2-7,TGCGCCAGCAGCCAAGGGACAGATAGCTCCTACGAGCAGTACTTC,CASSQGTDSSYEQYF
NA,NA,TRBV9,TRBJ2-1,TGTGCCAGCAGCGTAGGGGGGCAAAACAATGAGCAGTTCTTC,CASSVGGQNNEQFF
TRBD1,NA,TRBV29-1,TRBJ2-5,TGCAGCGTTGAGGGGGACAGGGGGTTTCGGGAGACCCAGTACTTC,CSVEGDRGFRETQYF
TRBD1,NA,TRBV5-1,TRBJ1-2,TGCGCCAGCAGCTTGGCCAGGGGGCAGGAAGGCTACACCTTC,CASSLARGQEGYTF
NA,NA,TRBV5-5,TRBJ1-1,TGTGCCAGCAGCTGGGGTTCGCGGGGAAAGACTGAAGCTTTCTTT,CASSWGSRGKTEAFF
TRBD1,NA,TRBV27,TRBJ1-1,TGTGCCAGCAGTCCCCACACAGGGGGCGATACCACTGAAGCTTTCTTT,CASSPHTGGDTTEAFF
TRBD2,NA,TRBV5-1,TRBJ2-1,TGCGCCAGCAGCCGGACTAGCGGGAGTTACTCCGGCTATTACAATGAGCAGTTCTTC,CASSRTSGSYSGYYNEQFF
NA,NA,TRBV7-8,TRBJ1-2,TGTGCCAGCAGCCCAACGGGGAATGGCTACACCTTC,CASSPTGNGYTF
NA,NA,TRBV7-2,TRBJ1-2,TGTGCCAGCAGCCCATGGGGGGGGGCGGTTGGGTATGGCTACACCTTC,CASSPWGGAVGYGYTF
NA,NA,TRBV20-1,TRBJ1-1,TGCAGTGCTGCGGGGTACACTGAAGCTTTCTTT,CSAAGYTEAFF
TRBD1,NA,TRBV5-1,TRBJ1-4,TGCGCCAGCAGCCTCATGGGGACAGGGGATGAAAAACTGTTTTTT,CASSLMGTGDEKLFF
NA,NA,TRBV7-9,TRBJ1-2,TGTGCCAGCAGCTTTTACAGGTCTTATGGCTACACCTTC,CASSFYRSYGYTF
NA,NA,TRBV6-6,TRBJ1-1,TGTGCCAGCAGTCTATTATCGATTGTTGACACTGAAGCTTTCTTT,CASSLLSIVDTEAFF
NA,NA,TRBV19,TRBJ1-5,TGTGCCAGTAGTACTCGGGGAGAAGGCAATCAGCCCCAGCATTTT,CASSTRGEGNQPQHF
TRBD2,few,TRBV11-1,TRBJ2-7,TGTGCCAGCAGGCGCGGGACTACCTACTACGAGCAGTACTTC,CASRRGTTYYEQYF
NA,NA,TRBV18,TRBJ2-7,TGTGCCAGCTCACCAGGAGGGACCTACGAGCAGTACTTC,CASSPGGTYEQYF
NA,NA,TRBV6-6,TRBJ2-1,TGTGCCAGCAGTTACTCGGTCAGGGTGGCGAATGAGCAGTTCTTC,CASSYSVRVANEQFF
NA,NA,TRBV18,TRBJ1-1,TGTGCCAGCTCACCACTAGAGCGGGGGACTGAAGCTTTCTTT,CASSPLERGTEAFF
TRBD2,once,TRBV6-5,TRBJ2-5,TGTGCCAGCGTTGGGGCGGGAGGGCCTCAAGAGACCCAGTACTTC,CASVGAGGPQETQYF
NA,NA,TRBV4-1,TRBJ1-1,TGCGCCAGCAGCCAAGACACAGAGAACACTGAAGCTTTCTTT,CASSQDTENTEAFF
NA,NA,TRBV5-1,TRBJ1-3,TGCGCCAGCAGCTTCTTATCTGGAAACACCATATATTTT,CASSFLSGNTIYF
TRBD1,NA,TRBV19,TRBJ1-1,TGTGCCAGTAGTATAAGATCAAGGGGGCTGAACACTGAAGCTTTCTTT,CASSIRSRGLNTEAFF
NA,NA,TRBV6-1,TRBJ1-2,TGTGCCAGCAGTGCGGAAGGAGGCGTAGGCTACACCTTC,CASSAEGGVGYTF
TRBD2,NA,TRBV18,TRBJ2-1,TGTGCCAGCTCACCATTGGCGGGAGAGGGAAATGAGCAGTTCTTC,CASSPLAGEGNEQFF
TRBD2,NA,TRBV28,TRBJ2-3,TGTGCCAGCAGTAGTTTAGCGGGAACAGATACGCAGTATTTT,CASSSLAGTDTQYF
NA,NA,TRBV6-5,TRBJ2-3,TGTGCCAGCAGTTACTCGACGGGAGATACGCAGTATTTT,CASSYSTGDTQYF
TRBD1,NA,TRBV27,TRBJ1-2,TGTGCCAGCAGTTTATCGCAGGGACAGATGCCCTATGGCTACACCTTC,CASSLSQGQMPYGYTF
NA,NA,TRBV6-1,TRBJ1-1,TGTGCCAGCAGTCCTACCCCCCGGGGCACTGAAGCTTTCTTT,CASSPTPRGTEAFF
TRBD2,few,TRBV5-1,TRBJ2-1,TGCGCCAGCAGCTTTGGGACTAGCGGCAACAATGAGCAGTTCTTC,CASSFGTSGNNEQFF
NA,NA,TRBV5-1,TRBJ2-7,TGCGCCAGCAGTTCCCACAGGGACGAGCAGTACTTC,CASSSHRDEQYF